The 23 T cell receptor beta chains below all came from one sample that was sequenced in a study of blood T cell repertoires in COVID-19. The method was immunoSEQ multiplex PCR; TCRdb's version includes in-frame clones alone and lacks a portion of them. The sample lists about 140,000 clones, 65% to 85% occurring once. Sequencing was performed on peripheral blood. These receptors all come from a young man with COVID-19, enrolled during active disease.

The chain recombines TRBV29-1 with TRBJ1-4; 7 positions match TRBD1. V was clipped by 3 bases and J by 2 bases; unmatched bases: 6. CDR1 and CDR2 from the germline V gene are SQVTM and ANQGSEA. The CDR3 is made up of 15 amino acids. The CDR3 DNA reads as TGCAGCGTTGATGGAGGGGGCCCCACTAATGAAAAACTGTTTTTT. It translates to CSVDGGGPTNEKLFF.

This chain uses TRBV18 with TRBJ1-4; TRBD1 agrees at 7 bases. The germline V gene has CDR1 KGHSH and CDR2 LQKENI. The CDR3 consists of 16 residues. V was pared by 4 bases and J by 0 bases, with 5 bases of the junction left unmatched. CDR3 loop: CASSLLGQPTNEKLFF. The CDR3 coding sequence is TGTGCCAGCTCACTCTTGGGACAGCCAACTAATGAAAAACTGTTTTTT.

The chain combines TRBV30 with TRBJ1-3; 8 positions match TRBD1. CDR1 is GTSNPN, CDR2 SVGIG, per germline (reference sequence). The CDR3 has 17 residues. CDR3 loop: CAGRGRTGSLAGNTIYF. Written as DNA, the CDR3 is TGTGCTGGGAGGGGCCGGACAGGGTCTTTGGCTGGAAACACCATATATTTT. Full variable domain (outside the CDR3, taken from reference TRBV30 and TRBJ1-3): SQTIHQWPATLVQPVGSPLSLECTVEGTSNPNLYWYRQAAGRGLQLLFYSVGIGQISSEVPQNLSASRPQDRQFILSSKKLLLSDSGFYLCAGRGRTGSLAGNTIYFGEGSWLTVV.

This clone was counted a single time. Relative to the germline gene, one junction end is altered; a read error may explain this. V and J are TRBV18 and TRBJ2-7, with TRBD1 identical over 7 bases. The CDR3 totals 14 residues. Germline lookup yields CDR1 KGHSH and CDR2 LQKENI. CDR3 loop: CASSPGQETYEQYF. The CDR3 region has the DNA TGTGCCAGCTCACCAGGACAGGAGACCTATGAGCAGTACTTC.

The chain has TRBV27 and TRBJ2-7, with 7 positions matching TRBD1. The CDR3 runs 14 residues. Germline CDR1 MNHEY, CDR2 SMNVEV (reference sequence). The J segment lost 4 bases and the V segment lost 5 bases, leaving 8 bases of the junction unmatched. CDR3 sequence (DNA): TGTGCCAGCAGTCAAACGGGACAGATGTACGAGCAGTACTTC. As protein: CASSQTGQMYEQYF.

The V and J genes are TRBV28 and TRBJ1-2; D is unclear. Germline values: CDR1 MDHEN, CDR2 SYDVKM. Trimming pared 8 bases from V and 3 bases from J, leaving 7 bases between. The CDR3 covers 11 residues. CDR3: CASARDYGYTF. CDR3 nucleotide sequence: TGTGCCAGCGCCCGGGACTATGGCTACACCTTC.

A note on this clone: Other DNA sequences from this sample encode an identical CDR3 as well. The chain uses TRBV28 and TRBJ1-5, with a weak D call TRBD1 (5 bases). Trimming removed 2 bases at V and 2 bases at J, with 10 bases between. Germline lookup yields CDR1 MDHEN and CDR2 SYDVKM. This CDR3 spans 15 amino acids. The CDR3 spells CASSLGGGGNQPQHF. Here the CDR3 DNA reads TGTGCCAGCAGTTTAGGGGGAGGGGGCAATCAGCCCCAGCATTTT.

This rearrangement joins TRBV9 to TRBJ1-2; the D gene is possibly TRBD1 (6 bases). Germline V CDR1 and CDR2: SGDLS, YYNGEE. This CDR3 spans 14 amino acids. Trimming took off 4 bases at V and 0 bases at J, with 10 bases between the two ends. The CDR3 reads CASSPGTSNYGYTF. CDR3 sequence (DNA): TGTGCCAGCAGCCCCGGGACATCTAACTATGGCTACACCTTC.

In its sample, this clone was seen a few times. In DNA, the CDR3 is TGTGCCAGCAGCCAAGGGGGAGGGAAGACCGGGGAGCTGTTTTTT. It codes for CASSQGGGKTGELFF. The rearrangement links TRBV11-3 to TRBJ2-2, with D possibly being TRBD2 (7 bases). Germline lookup yields CDR1 SGHNT and CDR2 YENEEA. Trimming cost V 5 bases and J 5 bases, with 15 bases left between them. The CDR3 covers 15 residues.

This chain uses TRBV3-1 (or the pseudogene TRBV3-2) with TRBJ2-7; no firm D call. CDR3 length: 13 amino acids. V was clipped by 0 bases and J by 1 base, with 4 bases between them. Germline values: CDR1 LGHDT, CDR2 YNNKEL (reference sequence). The CDR3: CASSQDGSYEQYF. Written as DNA, the CDR3 is TGTGCCAGCAGCCAAGACGGGTCCTACGAGCAGTACTTC.

The V gene is TRBV7-9, the J gene TRBJ2-6, with TRBD1 matching over 9 bases. Germline V gene sequence: CDR1 SEHNR, CDR2 FQNEAQ (reference sequence). This CDR3 region has 16 residues. The ends lost 3 bases at V and 2 bases at J; junction bases unmatched: 2. The CDR3 loop is CASSFRTGAGANVLTF. CDR3 sequence (DNA): TGTGCCAGCAGCTTTAGGACAGGGGCTGGGGCCAACGTCCTGACTTTC.

This rearrangement joins TRBV28 to TRBJ1-5, with 10 bases fitting TRBD1. The CDR3 extends over 16 amino acids. CDR1 is MDHEN, CDR2 SYDVKM, per germline. Losses at the gene ends were 6 bases for V and 5 bases for J; bases not matched to a gene: 10. CDR3 nucleotide sequence: TGTGCCAGCAGAAGACAGGGGGCGACGGGTTATCAGCCCCAGCATTTT. It yields the protein CASRRQGATGYQPQHF.

In this sample, this clone turned up once. This sequence joins TRBV4-1 and TRBJ2-7, with D perhaps TRBD2 (6 bases). There are 14 residues in the CDR3. The V and J ends lost 2 bases and 1 base respectively, with 9 bases between them. Germline V gene sequence: CDR1 MGHRA, CDR2 YSYEKL. The CDR3 loop reads CASSQYGRSYEQYF. DNA of the CDR3: TGCGCCAGCAGCCAATATGGGAGGTCCTACGAGCAGTACTTC.

The chain links TRBV19 to TRBJ2-2; D is perhaps TRBD2 (5 bases). Between the trimmed V and J ends, which lost 8 bases and 7 bases, there was a span of 20 bases. This CDR3 is built from 15 residues. The V gene's germline CDR1 is LNHDA and CDR2 SQIVND (reference sequence). CDR3 amino acids: CASLDAGFPNGELFF. For the CDR3, the DNA is TGTGCCAGTCTGGACGCGGGCTTCCCTAACGGGGAGCTGTTTTTT.

The chain uses TRBV21-1 and TRBJ1-5; TRBD1, as called in the table, went unchecked against the DNA. TRBV21-1 is a recognized pseudogene. CDR3 length equals 14 residues. CDR3 in amino acids: CASSKGDRGQPQHF. The CDR3 nucleotides read TGTGCCAGCAGCAAAGGGGACAGGGGTCAGCCCCAGCATTTT.

This clone was counted once. The rearrangement uses TRBV6-2 or TRBV6-3 and TRBJ2-3; the match to TRBD1 covers 8 bases. The CDR3 loop spans 15 amino acids. In germline, CDR1 is MNHEY, CDR2 SVGEGT. The trim removed 5 bases at V and 4 bases at J, leaving 8 bases unmatched. The CDR3 DNA reads as TGTGCCAGCAGTACAAGGACAGGGAGATCAGATACGCAGTATTTT. Translation gives CASSTRTGRSDTQYF.

This clone occurred once. The gene calls are TRBV11-2 and TRBJ1-2; no definite D call. This CDR3 has 13 residues. Germline CDR1 reads SGHAT; CDR2 reads FQNNGV. The V end was cut by 0 bases, the J end by 8 bases, with 10 bases between. This CDR3 is CASSLDRIGGYTF. The CDR3 region has the DNA TGTGCCAGCAGCTTAGACAGGATCGGCGGCTACACCTTC.

The chain is built from TRBV19 and TRBJ2-2, with D maybe TRBD2 (5 bases). This CDR3 has 18 amino acids. The ends were cut back, 2 bases at V and 2 bases at J, with 18 bases in the middle. Germline V CDR1 and CDR2: LNHDA, SQIVND (reference sequence). CDR3 DNA: TGTGCCAGTAGTATAATAGCTTTGGGCAGGACTAACACCGGGGAGCTGTTTTTT. This gives the protein CASSIIALGRTNTGELFF.

The CDR3 sequence is CASSGDRSTDTQYF. The CDR3 nucleotides read TGCGCCAGCAGTGGGGACAGAAGCACAGATACGCAGTATTTT. The chain is built from TRBV10-1 and TRBJ2-3; 7 bases line up with TRBD1. V lost 4 bases and J lost 0; bases outside the gene matches: 1. The CDR3 spans 14 residues. Looked up from germline, CDR1 is WNHNN and CDR2 is SYGVQD (reference sequence).

This rearrangement joins TRBV29-1 to TRBJ2-4, with D possibly matching TRBD2 (6 bases). The CDR3 totals 13 residues. Trimming took off 4 bases at V and 11 bases at J, with 18 bases between the two ends. Germline loops: CDR1 SQVTM, CDR2 ANQGSEA. As DNA, the CDR3 is TGCAGCGTTGTGGGGCGGGAAGACCCCCTTCAGTACTTC. This translates into CSVVGREDPLQYF.

This sequence joins TRBV28 and TRBJ1-2, with TRBD1 identical over 7 bases. V shed 3 bases, J shed 0 bases, and the junction held 7 bases outside the gene matches. The germline V gene has CDR1 MDHEN and CDR2 SYDVKM. CDR3 length equals 16 residues. The CDR3 here is CASSLTRGEANYGYTF. In nucleotides, the CDR3 is TGTGCCAGCAGTTTGACCAGGGGGGAAGCTAACTATGGCTACACCTTC.

The chain uses TRBV19 and TRBJ1-5, with D hard to call. The germline gives CDR1 LNHDA, CDR2 SQIVND (reference sequence). There are 15 residues in the CDR3. The V gene lost 11 bases and the J gene lost 0 bases, with 17 bases spanning the gap. The CDR3 sequence is CASRPPGYSNQPQHF. As DNA, the CDR3 is TGTGCCTCACGCCCCCCCGGGTATAGCAATCAGCCCCAGCATTTT.

The V and J genes are TRBV4-2 and TRBJ2-7; 8 bases agree with TRBD2. In germline, CDR1 is LGHNA, CDR2 YNFKEQ. V shed 0 bases, J shed 3 bases, and the junction held 4 bases outside the gene matches. The CDR3 has 15 amino acids. The CDR3 sequence: CASSQDSSGGYEQYF. The CDR3 DNA follows: TGTGCCAGCAGCCAAGATTCCAGCGGGGGCTACGAGCAGTACTTC.